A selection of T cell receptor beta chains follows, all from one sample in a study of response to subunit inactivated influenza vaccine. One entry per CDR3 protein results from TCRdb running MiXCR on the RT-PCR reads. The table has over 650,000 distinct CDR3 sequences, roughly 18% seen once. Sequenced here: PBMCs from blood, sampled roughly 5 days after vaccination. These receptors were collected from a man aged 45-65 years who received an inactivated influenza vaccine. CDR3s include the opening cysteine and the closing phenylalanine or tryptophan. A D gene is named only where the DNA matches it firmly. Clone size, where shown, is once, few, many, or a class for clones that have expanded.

CDR3nt: TGCAGTGCATGGACTAGCGGGGTATCCGGGGAGCTGTTTTTT; CDR3aa: CSAWTSGVSGELFF; abundance: -; v_gene: TRBV20-1; d_gene: TRBD2; j_gene: TRBJ2-2
CDR3nt: TGTGCCAGCAGTGAAGTGGTGGGTGTGGGCTACGAGCAGTACTTC; CDR3aa: CASSEVVGVGYEQYF; abundance: -; v_gene: TRBV2; d_gene: -; j_gene: TRBJ2-7
CDR3nt: TGTGCCAGCAGGTATCCGGGACTAGCGGGGGAAGAGCAGTTCTTC; CDR3aa: CASRYPGLAGEEQFF; abundance: once; v_gene: TRBV12-3/TRBV12-4; d_gene: TRBD2; j_gene: TRBJ2-1
CDR3nt: TGTGCCAGCAGTTACTCCGGGACTGCCAGCACTGAAGCTTTCTTT; CDR3aa: CASSYSGTASTEAFF; abundance: few; v_gene: TRBV6-5; d_gene: -; j_gene: TRBJ1-1
CDR3nt: TGCAGTGCTAGTGGGCGAGCGGGAGGGCCTCCCGATACGCAGTATTTT; CDR3aa: CSASGRAGGPPDTQYF; abundance: few; v_gene: TRBV20-1; d_gene: TRBD2; j_gene: TRBJ2-3
CDR3nt: TGTGCCAGCAGCTTGCAGTCAGTGTTGACAGATACGCAGTATTTT; CDR3aa: CASSLQSVLTDTQYF; abundance: -; v_gene: TRBV7-2; d_gene: -; j_gene: TRBJ2-3
CDR3nt: TGCAGTGCTAGAGATCAGGGACTAGCGGGGCACCAAGAGACCCAGTACTTC; CDR3aa: CSARDQGLAGHQETQYF; abundance: few; v_gene: TRBV20-1; d_gene: TRBD2; j_gene: TRBJ2-5
CDR3nt: TGTGCCAGCACCGCGCTGAGGGAGACCCAGTACTTC; CDR3aa: CASTALRETQYF; abundance: -; v_gene: TRBV2; d_gene: -; j_gene: TRBJ2-5
CDR3nt: TGTGCCATCAGTGAGTACCGGGAAGCCTACGAGCAGTACTTC; CDR3aa: CAISEYREAYEQYF; abundance: few; v_gene: TRBV10-3; d_gene: -; j_gene: TRBJ2-7
CDR3nt: TGTGCCAGCAGTCGAGGGGACACTCTCAATCAGCCCCAGCATTTT; CDR3aa: CASSRGDTLNQPQHF; abundance: -; v_gene: TRBV6-1; d_gene: -; j_gene: TRBJ1-5
CDR3nt: TGTGCCAGCAGCTTAGGGACAGGGTCGAACACTGAAGCTTTCTTT; CDR3aa: CASSLGTGSNTEAFF; abundance: -; v_gene: TRBV7-6; d_gene: TRBD1; j_gene: TRBJ1-1
CDR3nt: TGTGCCATCAGGGGTTCGGCGGGGTATTACAATGAGCAGTTCTTC; CDR3aa: CAIRGSAGYYNEQFF; abundance: few; v_gene: TRBV10-3; d_gene: -; j_gene: TRBJ2-1
CDR3nt: TGTGCCAGCAGCGGACGGAGGACGGGGGTTTCTTGGGGGAAGCAGTTCTTC; CDR3aa: CASSGRRTGVSWGKQFF; abundance: -; v_gene: TRBV7-2; d_gene: -; j_gene: TRBJ2-1
CDR3nt: TGTGCCAGCAGCTTAGTCGGGACAGGGGGCCAGACCCAGTACTTC; CDR3aa: CASSLVGTGGQTQYF; abundance: -; v_gene: TRBV7-7; d_gene: TRBD1; j_gene: TRBJ2-5
CDR3nt: TGTGCCAGCAGTTTGGTCCGCTATCAGCCCCAGCATTTT; CDR3aa: CASSLVRYQPQHF; abundance: -; v_gene: TRBV12-3/TRBV12-4; d_gene: -; j_gene: TRBJ1-5
CDR3nt: TGCAGTGCTAGCGCATTACCGGGACTAGCGGGGGGGGCCCCTAGCACAGATACGCAGTATTTT; CDR3aa: CSASALPGLAGGAPSTDTQYF; abundance: few; v_gene: TRBV20-1; d_gene: TRBD2; j_gene: TRBJ2-3
CDR3nt: TGCGCCAGCAGCCAGTTACCGGGGACATCGAACACTGAAGCTTTCTTT; CDR3aa: CASSQLPGTSNTEAFF; abundance: -; v_gene: TRBV4-3; d_gene: -; j_gene: TRBJ1-1
CDR3nt: TGTGCCAGCAGCGTAGGCCTAGATACGCAGTATTTT; CDR3aa: CASSVGLDTQYF; abundance: many; v_gene: TRBV9; d_gene: -; j_gene: TRBJ2-3
CDR3nt: TGTGCCGGCACCGGGACTAGCGGGAGGGCCAATTCCTACAATGAGCAGTTCTTC; CDR3aa: CAGTGTSGRANSYNEQFF; abundance: few; v_gene: TRBV11-1; d_gene: TRBD2; j_gene: TRBJ2-1
CDR3nt: TGCGCCAGCAGCCGGCAAGGGGATGAAAAACTGTTTTTT; CDR3aa: CASSRQGDEKLFF; abundance: few; v_gene: TRBV5-1; d_gene: -; j_gene: TRBJ1-4
CDR3nt: TGTGCCAGCATGCCCCCAGGGACAGGGGGGTTCTACGAGCAGTACTTC; CDR3aa: CASMPPGTGGFYEQYF; abundance: -; v_gene: TRBV6-2/TRBV6-3; d_gene: TRBD1; j_gene: TRBJ2-7
CDR3nt: TGTGCCAGCTCAGGAGGGGACAGGGTAAAGGACGAGCAGTACTTC; CDR3aa: CASSGGDRVKDEQYF; abundance: -; v_gene: TRBV18; d_gene: TRBD1; j_gene: TRBJ2-7
CDR3nt: TGTGCCAGCAGTGATCAGGCAGGGGGGTTTTACAATGAGCAGTTCTTC; CDR3aa: CASSDQAGGFYNEQFF; abundance: -; v_gene: TRBV2; d_gene: -; j_gene: TRBJ2-1
CDR3nt: TGTGCCAGCAGCCCCAGGAGGGGCACTGAAGCTTTCTTT; CDR3aa: CASSPRRGTEAFF; abundance: few; v_gene: TRBV7-2; d_gene: -; j_gene: TRBJ1-1
CDR3nt: TGTGCCAGCAGTCCCCTGGGGGGCTTATTAACAGATACGCAGTATTTT; CDR3aa: CASSPLGGLLTDTQYF; abundance: few; v_gene: TRBV28; d_gene: -; j_gene: TRBJ2-3
CDR3nt: TGCGCCAGCGGTCCGGACCTTAGCTCCTACAATGAGCAGTTCTTC; CDR3aa: CASGPDLSSYNEQFF; abundance: few; v_gene: TRBV4-3; d_gene: -; j_gene: TRBJ2-1
CDR3nt: TGTGCCAGCAGCTTCGGGACAGCTAATGAGCAGTTCTTC; CDR3aa: CASSFGTANEQFF; abundance: -; v_gene: TRBV7-9; d_gene: TRBD1; j_gene: TRBJ2-1
CDR3nt: TGCAGCGCCCGCGGGGGGGCCGGGGAGCTGTTTTTT; CDR3aa: CSARGGAGELFF; abundance: -; v_gene: TRBV29-1; d_gene: TRBD2; j_gene: TRBJ2-2
CDR3nt: TGTGCCAGCAGTTGGGGCATATCCTACGAGCAGTACTTC; CDR3aa: CASSWGISYEQYF; abundance: few; v_gene: TRBV12-3/TRBV12-4; d_gene: -; j_gene: TRBJ2-7
CDR3nt: TGTGCCAGCAGCTTGCACGCCACTGAAGCTTTCTTT; CDR3aa: CASSLHATEAFF; abundance: -; v_gene: TRBV11-2; d_gene: -; j_gene: TRBJ1-1
CDR3nt: TGTGCCAGCAGCTCCGAGCGGGAGACTGAGCAGTTCTTC; CDR3aa: CASSSERETEQFF; abundance: -; v_gene: TRBV7-2; d_gene: TRBD2; j_gene: TRBJ2-1
CDR3nt: TGTGCCAGCAGTTCGCCACCCAATCAGCCCCAGCATTTT; CDR3aa: CASSSPPNQPQHF; abundance: few; v_gene: TRBV6-2/TRBV6-3; d_gene: -; j_gene: TRBJ1-5
CDR3nt: TGTGCCAGCAGTTACTCCGCCTTGTTGAGGGCCTATGGCTACACCTTC; CDR3aa: CASSYSALLRAYGYTF; abundance: few; v_gene: TRBV6-2/TRBV6-3; d_gene: -; j_gene: TRBJ1-2
CDR3nt: TGTGCCAGCAGTTATTCACTGGGGTCGAGCTCCTACGAGCAGTACTTC; CDR3aa: CASSYSLGSSSYEQYF; abundance: -; v_gene: TRBV28; d_gene: -; j_gene: TRBJ2-7
CDR3nt: TGCGCCAGCAGCCAAGATTCCGGACGGACTGAAGCTTTCTTT; CDR3aa: CASSQDSGRTEAFF; abundance: many; v_gene: TRBV4-1; d_gene: -; j_gene: TRBJ1-1
CDR3nt: TGTGCCAGCAGCGCATCGCCCTACGAGCAGTACTTC; CDR3aa: CASSASPYEQYF; abundance: -; v_gene: TRBV7-2; d_gene: -; j_gene: TRBJ2-7
CDR3nt: TGTGCCAGCAGCTCCCGGCCGCAGGGGTCGGTGTATGGCTACACCTTC; CDR3aa: CASSSRPQGSVYGYTF; abundance: -; v_gene: TRBV7-2; d_gene: -; j_gene: TRBJ1-2
CDR3nt: TGCGCCAGCAGCCAAGATCCTAGCGGCAATGAGCAGTTCTTC; CDR3aa: CASSQDPSGNEQFF; abundance: -; v_gene: TRBV4-3; d_gene: TRBD2; j_gene: TRBJ2-1
CDR3nt: TGTGCCAGCAGCCACCCGCAGGGACTAGTCAACAATGAGCAGTTCTTC; CDR3aa: CASSHPQGLVNNEQFF; abundance: -; v_gene: TRBV4-2; d_gene: TRBD2; j_gene: TRBJ2-1
CDR3nt: TGTGCCAGCAGGGAGGCAGGTCTCGATGAGCAGTTCTTC; CDR3aa: CASREAGLDEQFF; abundance: -; v_gene: TRBV12-3/TRBV12-4; d_gene: -; j_gene: TRBJ2-1
CDR3nt: TGTGCCAGCAGTCAACAGGACGGGAACACTGAAGCTTTCTTT; CDR3aa: CASSQQDGNTEAFF; abundance: -; v_gene: TRBV28; d_gene: -; j_gene: TRBJ1-1
CDR3nt: TGTGCCAGCAGTTACTCCGGGGCTATCGAGCAGTACTTC; CDR3aa: CASSYSGAIEQYF; abundance: -; v_gene: TRBV6-5; d_gene: -; j_gene: TRBJ2-7
CDR3nt: TGCGCCAGCAGCTTGCCGGGACTGGCCTACAATGAGCAGTTCTTC; CDR3aa: CASSLPGLAYNEQFF; abundance: few; v_gene: TRBV5-1; d_gene: -; j_gene: TRBJ2-1
CDR3nt: TGTGCCAGCTCACCCGGACTAGCTCACGTCTCCTACGAGCAGTACTTC; CDR3aa: CASSPGLAHVSYEQYF; abundance: few; v_gene: TRBV18; d_gene: TRBD2; j_gene: TRBJ2-7
CDR3nt: TGCAGTGTTGGGACACCTAATCAGCCCCAGCATTTT; CDR3aa: CSVGTPNQPQHF; abundance: many; v_gene: TRBV20-1; d_gene: -; j_gene: TRBJ1-5
CDR3nt: TGTGCCAGCAGGAATAATCCAGGGATGGAGACCCAGTACTTC; CDR3aa: CASRNNPGMETQYF; abundance: few; v_gene: TRBV2; d_gene: -; j_gene: TRBJ2-5
CDR3nt: TGCAGTGTCCCGTTAGCGGGGGGGACCTACGAGCAGTACTTC; CDR3aa: CSVPLAGGTYEQYF; abundance: -; v_gene: TRBV20-1; d_gene: TRBD2; j_gene: TRBJ2-7
CDR3nt: TGCAGTGCTACCCACCTCCTGGGAGGCCTTTACGAGCAGTACTTC; CDR3aa: CSATHLLGGLYEQYF; abundance: -; v_gene: TRBV20-1; d_gene: -; j_gene: TRBJ2-7
CDR3nt: TGTGCCAGCAGCTTAGAGGCTGGTTTTGGACAGCTACTCCAAGAGACCCAGTACTTC; CDR3aa: CASSLEAGFGQLLQETQYF; abundance: few; v_gene: TRBV7-6; d_gene: -; j_gene: TRBJ2-5
CDR3nt: TGTGCCAGCAGTCCGGGACTCTTCAGCTCTGGGGCCAACGTCCTGACTTTC; CDR3aa: CASSPGLFSSGANVLTF; abundance: -; v_gene: TRBV6-1; d_gene: -; j_gene: TRBJ2-6
CDR3nt: TGTGCCACCAGCAGAGATCAGGCCAGGGTCTACGAGCAGTACTTC; CDR3aa: CATSRDQARVYEQYF; abundance: few; v_gene: TRBV15; d_gene: -; j_gene: TRBJ2-7
CDR3nt: TGTGCCAGCAGCTCGAGGGACAGAAAAAGTAACACAGATACGCAGTATTTT; CDR3aa: CASSSRDRKSNTDTQYF; abundance: many; v_gene: TRBV11-2; d_gene: TRBD1; j_gene: TRBJ2-3
CDR3nt: TGCAGCGGCCTAGGGGTGACTAGCGGGAAGGGAGATACGCAGTATTTT; CDR3aa: CSGLGVTSGKGDTQYF; abundance: few; v_gene: TRBV29-1; d_gene: TRBD2; j_gene: TRBJ2-3
CDR3nt: TGTGCCAGCAGCCCCGGGACAGGGTTTAATGAAAAACTGTTTTTT; CDR3aa: CASSPGTGFNEKLFF; abundance: -; v_gene: TRBV7-9; d_gene: TRBD1; j_gene: TRBJ1-4